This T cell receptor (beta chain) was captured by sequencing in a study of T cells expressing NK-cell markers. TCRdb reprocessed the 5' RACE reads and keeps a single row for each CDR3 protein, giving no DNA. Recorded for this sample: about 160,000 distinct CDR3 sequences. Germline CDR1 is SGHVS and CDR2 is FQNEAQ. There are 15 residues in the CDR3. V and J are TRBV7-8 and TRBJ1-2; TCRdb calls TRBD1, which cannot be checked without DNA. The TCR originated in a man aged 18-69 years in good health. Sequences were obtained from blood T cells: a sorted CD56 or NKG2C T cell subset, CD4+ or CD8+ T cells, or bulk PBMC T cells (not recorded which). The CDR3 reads CASSARTGENYGYTF.